In this sample, the clone carrying this TCR beta chain turned up many times. Its specificity is unknown. The CDR3 runs 14 residues. V shed 3 bases and J shed 1 base, with 9 bases lying between them. CDR1 and CDR2 (germline): LNHNV, YYDKDF (reference sequence). The data are from a study of neurological immune-mediated disorders. 5'RACE employing 10-nucleotide random UMIs yielded the cDNA. TCRdb independently ran MiXCR on the 5' RACE reads; one entry per CDR3 protein. The top ten clones hold roughly 20% of a sample with tens of thousands of distinct CDR3 sequences, 10% to 13% of them seen once. Study results and caveats: HTLV-1-associated myelopathy had the most TCR clonal expansion, and multiple sclerosis had the least, less than healthy controls. CDR3 amino acid sequences found in expanded clones were never shared across subjects, suggesting private repertoires in all groups.

Unsorted libraries used 2 million PBMCs kept at -80 degrees C. The sequencing input was PBMCs. The rearrangement uses TRBV15 and TRBJ1-1, with D hard to call. This receptor was identified in a middle-aged woman with HTLV-1-associated myelopathy (HAM/TSP). The CDR3 sequence: CATSSPEQNTEAFF. In nucleotides, the CDR3 is TGTGCCACCAGCAGCCCAGAACAGAACACTGAAGCTTTCTTT.